A selection of T cell receptor beta chains follows, all from one sample in a study of cytomegalovirus exposure and HLA in healthy donors. Clones were sequenced by immunoSEQ multiplex PCR, and TCRdb holds only the in-frame ones, with some missing. Among 150,000 or so clones listed, over 60% were seen once. The sequenced sample was PBMCs. The receptors here all came from a man aged 40-49 years in good health and CMV-seropositive. Both conserved end residues are part of each CDR3. D genes are given only for firm matches. Clone size is not always given. Where it is, it says once, few, many or a class for expanded clones.

TRBJ2-7 NA TRBV19 NA TGTGCCAGTAGTATCCCTCAGGGCTACGAGCAGTACTTC CASSIPQGYEQYF
TRBJ2-2 TRBD1 TRBV28 NA TGTGCCAGCAGTACCGTCCCGGGACAGGGGGGCACCGGGGAGCTGTTTTTT CASSTVPGQGGTGELFF
TRBJ1-3 NA TRBV2 NA TGTGCCAGCAGTGATAGGAGGGTTGGGTCTGGAAACACCATATATTTT CASSDRRVGSGNTIYF
TRBJ2-1 NA TRBV7-9 NA TGTGCCAGCAGCTTCGGGGACATCCCCAATGAGCAGTTCTTC CASSFGDIPNEQFF
TRBJ1-4 NA TRBV6-1 NA TGTGCCAGCAGCCGACAGTATAATGAAAAACTGTTTTTT CASSRQYNEKLFF
TRBJ2-5 TRBD1 TRBV6-4 NA TGTGCCCCAAGGGACAGGGCACAAGAGACCCAGTACTTC CAPRDRAQETQYF
TRBJ2-1 TRBD2 TRBV4-3 NA TGCGCCAGCAGCCAAGATAGCGGGAGTAGCAATGAGCAGTTCTTC CASSQDSGSSNEQFF
TRBJ2-3 NA TRBV11-2 few TGTGCCAGCAGCTCCCGACAGACCGCAGATACGCAGTATTTT CASSSRQTADTQYF
TRBJ2-1 TRBD1 TRBV19 NA TGTGCCAGTAGAAGGACAGGATCCAATGAGCAGTTCTTC CASRRTGSNEQFF
TRBJ1-2 NA TRBV28 NA TGTGCCAGCTACACGTTTGAGCGGTACTATGGCTACACCTTC CASYTFERYYGYTF
TRBJ2-7 TRBD2 TRBV4-3 NA TGCGCCAGCAGCCCGGAAGCGGGAGGTACAACCTACGAGCAGTACTTC CASSPEAGGTTYEQYF
TRBJ2-2 NA TRBV28 few TGTGCCAGCAGTTTAGACGGGGCCGGGGAGCTGTTTTTT CASSLDGAGELFF
TRBJ2-2 TRBD2 TRBV25-1 NA TGTGCCAGCAGTGAAATAGCGGGAGCCGGGGAGCTGTTTTTT CASSEIAGAGELFF
TRBJ2-3 TRBD2 TRBV27 NA TGTGCCAGCAGTTTCGCTAGCGGGAGGTCAGATACGCAGTATTTT CASSFASGRSDTQYF
TRBJ2-1 NA TRBV6-4 once TGTGCCAGCAGTGCCACTATGGACAGCAGCAATGAGCAGTTCTTC CASSATMDSSNEQFF
TRBJ2-7 TRBD2 TRBV11-2 NA TGTGCCAGCAGCTTGGGACTAGCCTCCTACGAGCAGTACTTC CASSLGLASYEQYF
TRBJ1-5 TRBD1 TRBV6-5 NA TGTGCCAGCACCCCCGGGACAGGGAGGAATCAGCCCCAGCATTTT CASTPGTGRNQPQHF
TRBJ2-2 NA TRBV7-9 NA TGTGCCAGCAGGTTCCGGGGTTACACGAACACCGGGGAGCTGTTTTTT CASRFRGYTNTGELFF
TRBJ1-2 TRBD1 TRBV28 NA TGTGCCAGCAGTTCGACAGGGGAATTGCGGGGCTACACCTTC CASSSTGELRGYTF
TRBJ2-3 NA TRBV7-2 few TGTGCCAGCAGCCCCACCCAGGGATCTACAGATACGCAGTATTTT CASSPTQGSTDTQYF
TRBJ2-1 TRBD2 TRBV10-3 NA TGTGCCATCAGTGGCGGGAGGGATTCCTACAATGAGCAGTTCTTC CAISGGRDSYNEQFF
TRBJ2-1 TRBD2 TRBV5-1 NA TGCGCCAGCAGCTTGTCCGGGAGGTCAGACAATGAGCAGTTCTTC CASSLSGRSDNEQFF
TRBJ2-7 TRBD1 TRBV7-8 once TGTGCCAGCAGCTTTTACAGGGGTTTCAACTACGAGCAGTACTTC CASSFYRGFNYEQYF
TRBJ2-3 NA TRBV11-3 NA TGTGCCAGCAGCCGCCACTCAGATACGCAGTATTTT CASSRHSDTQYF
TRBJ2-3 TRBD2 TRBV5-6 NA TGTGCCAGCAGCTCTAGCGGGGCGGGGAATCGGTATACGCAGTATTTT CASSSSGAGNRYTQYF
TRBJ1-1 NA TRBV19 once TGTGCCAGTAGTATAGATCTTGACACTGAAGCTTTCTTT CASSIDLDTEAFF
TRBJ2-4 NA TRBV5-6 NA TGTGCCAGCAGCTTGTCGGGATCATCCAAAAACATTCAGTACTTC CASSLSGSSKNIQYF
TRBJ1-2 NA TRBV7-8 NA TGTGCCAGCAGCTTAGCTGTAAACAGGGTTGGCTACACCTTC CASSLAVNRVGYTF
TRBJ1-6 TRBD1 TRBV11-2 NA TGTGCCAGCAGTCCTGGACAGGGGGATTATTCACCCCTCCACTTT CASSPGQGDYSPLHF
TRBJ2-3 NA TRBV11-2 NA TGTGCCAGCAGCTTAGATTGGCTCACAGATACGCAGTATTTT CASSLDWLTDTQYF
TRBJ2-2 NA TRBV4-3 NA TGCGCCAGCAGCAGTACGACAGCCGGCGGGGAGCTGTTTTTT CASSSTTAGGELFF
TRBJ2-3 TRBD2 TRBV19 NA TGTGCCAGTAGTATGCTGGCTAGCGGAACAACAGATACGCAGTATTTT CASSMLASGTTDTQYF
TRBJ2-3 NA TRBV20-1 NA TGCAGTGCTACCTCTAGGCGTGCGCAGTATTTT CSATSRRAQYF
TRBJ2-7 TRBD2 TRBV27 once TGTGCCAGCAGCGCACCGGGGGGAACCAAGCCCTACGAGCAGTACTTC CASSAPGGTKPYEQYF
TRBJ2-2 TRBD2 TRBV7-9 NA TGTGCCACCACTCGACTAGCGGCCGCGAACACCGGGGAGCTGTTTTTT CATTRLAAANTGELFF
TRBJ1-2 NA TRBV29-1 NA TGCAGCCTCGGGGATAACTATGGCTACACCTTC CSLGDNYGYTF
TRBJ2-1 NA TRBV11-2 few TGTGCCAGCAGCTTAGATAACACAGGCCATGTGGAGTTCTTC CASSLDNTGHVEFF
TRBJ2-7 TRBD2 TRBV6-1 once TGTGCCAGCAGTGGACTAGCGGACCCCTCCTACGAGCAGTACTTC CASSGLADPSYEQYF